Described below is a single T cell receptor (beta chain) sequence and its context. Its antigen remains unidentified. This sample stems from a study of cytomegalovirus exposure and HLA in healthy donors. Whole-study findings and limits: Later analysis showed TCR association rates varying by HLA locus, highest for DRB1 and lowest for HLA-C.

There are 16 residues in the CDR3. Trimming removed 6 bases from V and 1 base from J; junction bases left unmatched: 7. The germline V gene has CDR1 MDHEN and CDR2 SYDVKM. 60 Vbeta and 13 Jbeta primers were used in PCR. In the source study's methods: In a later analysis, of 80 million to 90 million unique beta chains, roughly 9.9 million appeared in at least two donors. This table comes from immunoSEQ multiplex PCR, and its TCRdb copy is limited to in-frame clones, with some not included. V and J calls and clone size are as listed in that table; D and trimming were resolved from the DNA. The table records under 150,000 clones, roughly 63% of them present only once.

Input material: PBMCs. This chain joins TRBV28 and TRBJ2-1, with 9 bases aligning to TRBD2. The sequence derives from a man in his forties in good health and CMV-seropositive. The CDR3 nucleotides read TGTGCCAGCAGAGGAGCGGGAGGAGTATCCTACAATGAGCAGTTCTTC. Amino acid sequence: CASRGAGGVSYNEQFF.